This is a list of T cell receptor beta chains from one sample in a study of blood T cell repertoires in COVID-19. Only in-frame clones appear in the TCRdb table, and some are missing; sequencing was by immunoSEQ multiplex PCR. The sample shows 200,000 or so clones, about 80% of them seen only once. Input material: peripheral blood. Receptor source: a human donor with acute or convalescent COVID-19. The donor label of this sample is uncertain. CDR3s include the opening cysteine and the closing phenylalanine or tryptophan. The D gene is left open where the match is weak. Some rows mark clone size as missing; the rest say once, few, many or name a class of expanded clone.

clone_size	v_call	j_call	d_call	cdr3_aa	cdr3_nt
NA	TRBV7-2	TRBJ1-5	NA	CASSLEGQGGQPQHF	TGTGCCAGCAGCTTAGAAGGCCAGGGTGGCCAGCCCCAGCATTTT
NA	TRBV5-1	TRBJ1-6	NA	CASSSETNSPLHF	TGCGCCAGCAGCTCGGAGACTAATTCACCCCTCCACTTT
NA	TRBV4-1	TRBJ2-7	NA	CVGARVNYEQYF	TGCGTAGGGGCCAGGGTAAACTACGAGCAGTACTTC
NA	TRBV28	TRBJ1-2	TRBD1	CASRPLRTGLVYGYTF	TGTGCCAGCAGACCACTCCGGACAGGGTTGGTCTATGGCTACACCTTC
NA	TRBV7-8	TRBJ2-5	TRBD2	CASSLRTSGNSETQYF	TGTGCCAGCAGCTTAAGGACTAGCGGGAACTCAGAGACCCAGTACTTC
NA	TRBV30	TRBJ2-7	NA	CAWSVGQNYEQYF	TGTGCCTGGAGTGTAGGACAGAACTACGAGCAGTACTTC
few	TRBV13	TRBJ2-7	NA	CASSLGSGTSEQYF	TGTGCCAGCAGCTTAGGCTCCGGGACAAGCGAGCAGTACTTC
NA	TRBV5-1	TRBJ2-2	TRBD1	CASSVDRVSPGELFF	TGCGCCAGCAGCGTAGACAGGGTTTCTCCCGGGGAGCTGTTTTTT
NA	TRBV9	TRBJ1-1	NA	CASSLGGTSDTEAFF	TGTGCCAGCAGCCTAGGGGGGACTTCGGACACTGAAGCTTTCTTT
NA	TRBV20-1	TRBJ1-2	TRBD1	CSEVEGAGYTF	TGCAGTGAAGTCGAGGGGGCTGGCTACACCTTC
NA	TRBV20-1	TRBJ1-4	NA	CSASHNLRSNEKLFF	TGCAGTGCTAGTCATAATCTCAGATCTAATGAAAAACTGTTTTTT
NA	TRBV7-6	TRBJ2-2	NA	CASSLAPQFGELFF	TGTGCCAGCAGCTTAGCCCCCCAGTTCGGGGAGCTGTTTTTT
once	TRBV20-1	TRBJ1-2	NA	CSASPGDTVLTF	TGCAGTGCTAGTCCCGGGGACACCGTTTTAACCTTC
NA	TRBV4-3	TRBJ1-2	NA	CASSQDSGGNNYGYTF	TGCGCCAGCAGCCAAGATAGTGGGGGGAATAACTATGGCTACACCTTC
NA	TRBV11-2	TRBJ2-1	TRBD2	CASSFVRGRGEQFF	TGTGCCAGCAGCTTTGTGAGAGGGAGGGGTGAGCAGTTCTTC
NA	TRBV5-1	TRBJ1-1	NA	CASSFSPGGVGTEAFF	TGCGCCAGCAGCTTTTCCCCGGGAGGGGTCGGCACTGAAGCTTTCTTT
NA	TRBV25-1	TRBJ2-2	NA	CASSERNTGELFF	TGTGCCAGCAGTGAACGGAACACCGGGGAGCTGTTTTTT
NA	TRBV30	TRBJ1-2	NA	CAWSAGTTTF	TGTGCCTGGAGTGCCGGGACTACAACCTTC
NA	TRBV2	TRBJ2-1	TRBD2	CASSDWGLAGGSEQFF	TGTGCCAGCAGTGATTGGGGGCTAGCGGGAGGCAGTGAGCAGTTCTTC
NA	TRBV10-3	TRBJ2-3	TRBD2	CAINPGLAGGVPDTQYF	TGTGCCATCAATCCGGGACTAGCGGGAGGCGTCCCTGATACGCAGTATTTT
NA	TRBV5-4	TRBJ2-1	TRBD2	CASSFRTSPYNEQFF	TGTGCCAGCAGCTTTCGGACTAGCCCCTACAATGAGCAGTTCTTC
NA	TRBV12-3/TRBV12-4	TRBJ2-2	NA	CASTRGGELFF	TGTGCCAGCACCCGGGGCGGGGAGCTGTTTTTT
NA	TRBV19	TRBJ2-7	NA	CASSMRFETYEQYF	TGTGCCAGTAGTATGAGGTTCGAGACCTACGAGCAGTACTTC
NA	TRBV7-9	TRBJ1-4	NA	CASSSAGQKKLFF	TGTGCCAGCAGCTCGGCAGGGCAAAAAAAACTGTTTTTT
NA	TRBV5-6	TRBJ2-6	NA	CASSRAGDGANVLTF	TGTGCCAGCAGCCGGGCAGGGGACGGGGCCAACGTCCTGACTTTC